The 30 T cell receptor beta chains given below trace back to one sample, sequenced in a study of blood T cells in healthy people across ages. Together with a sample-barcoded 5' primer, a J-beta primer mix was included in a second PCR lasting about 7 to 12 cycles. TCRdb fed the 5' RACE reads into MiXCR, producing one record per CDR3 protein. This sample has some 780,000 distinct CDR3 sequences, with 45% to 70% found just once. The specimen sequenced was blood. The receptors derive from a man aged 35 to 55 in good health.

The CDR3 region is CSAKHVLRETQYF. The CDR3 DNA reads as TGCAGTGCTAAACACGTGCTACGGGAGACCCAGTACTTC. The J gene is TRBJ2-5, the V gene TRBV20-1; D call uncertain. Trimming stripped 4 bases from V and 5 bases from J, with 14 bases between. Germline V CDR1 and CDR2: DFQATT, SNEGSKA (reference sequence). This CDR3 region has 13 residues.

As regards this clonotype: Given a much more abundant clone one base away, this may be a read error. The chain uses TRBV6-5 and TRBJ2-1, with a weak D call TRBD2 (6 bases). Trimming removed 2 bases at V and 12 bases at J, with 14 bases between. Germline V lookup: CDR1 MNHEY, CDR2 SVGAGI. The CDR3 contains 13 residues. CDR3 loop: CASSYSGFVGQFF. CDR3 nucleotides: TGTGCCAGCAGTTACAGCGGGTTCGTTGGGCAGTTCTTC.

This clonotype was found once. The gene calls are TRBV5-1 and TRBJ2-1; TRBD2 is a possible D gene (5 bases). Germline V CDR1 and CDR2: SGHRS, YFSETQ. Trimming removed 4 bases from V and 5 bases from J, with 19 bases in between. CDR3 length: 16 residues. The CDR3 nucleotides read TGCGCCAGCAGCATATCCGGGATCCCAAGCCACAATGAGCAGTTCTTC. Protein sequence: CASSISGIPSHNEQFF. The full variable domain, with the rest looked up from reference TRBV5-1 and TRBJ2-1, is KAGVTQTPRYLIKTRGQQVTLSCSPISGHRSVSWYQQTPGQGLQFLFEYFSETQRNKGNFPGRFSGRQFSNSRSEMNVSTLELGDSALYLCASSISGIPSHNEQFFGPGTRLTVL.

J is TRBJ2-1 and V is TRBV29-1; D is perhaps TRBD1 (5 bases). The CDR3 is 14 residues long. CDR1 is SQVTM and CDR2 is ANQGSEA in the germline V gene. This CDR3 is CGAPTPTREFEQFF. CDR3 DNA sequence: TGCGGCGCCCCTACCCCCACCAGGGAATTTGAGCAGTTCTTC.

With respect to this clonotype: This is likely a read error, given that the CDR3 carries no conserved phenylalanine or tryptophan at its end. The rearrangement joins TRBV5-1 to TRBJ1-2; tentative D call: TRBD1 (5 bases). Trimming removed 4 bases at V and 6 bases at J, with 16 bases between. This CDR3 comprises 14 residues. Per the germline V gene, CDR1 is SGHRS and CDR2 is YFSETQ. This CDR3 reads CASSLDGAVNGYTL. The CDR3 nucleotides are TGCGCCAGCAGCCTGGACGGGGCTGTAAATGGCTACACCCTC.

This clonotype was counted between two and nine times. This chain links TRBV7-2 with TRBJ2-7; either TRBD1 or TRBD2 may fit D (5 bases each). This CDR3 spans 15 amino acids. Germline V gene lookup returns CDR1 SGHTA and CDR2 FQGNSA. V shed 1 base and J shed 2 bases, with 12 bases lying between them. The CDR3 DNA is TGTGCCAGCAGCTTAGATCCAGGGACCACCTACGAGCAGTACTTC. This sequence encodes CASSLDPGTTYEQYF.

This sequence joins TRBV12-3 or TRBV12-4 and TRBJ2-1, with D tentatively TRBD1 (5 bases). The V gene lost 6 bases and the J gene lost 8 bases, with 14 bases spanning the gap. The CDR3 runs to 13 residues. CDR3 sequence reads: CASRQAGKHEQFF. The CDR3 bases are TGTGCCAGCAGGCAAGCAGGGAAACATGAGCAGTTCTTC.

The V and J genes are TRBV12-3 or TRBV12-4 and TRBJ2-2, with D perhaps being TRBD1 or TRBD2 (5 bases each). V was pared by 1 base and J by 2 bases, with 11 bases between. The CDR3 spans 16 residues. The CDR3 protein is CASSLVGGFNTGELFF. The CDR3 nucleotides read TGTGCCAGCAGTTTAGTTGGGGGTTTTAACACCGGGGAGCTGTTTTTT.

This clonotype appeared a few times. This chain links TRBV28 with TRBJ2-3; 8 bases are shared with TRBD2. Germline V gene sequence: CDR1 MDHEN, CDR2 SYDVKM. The V segment lost 8 bases and the J segment 1 base; nucleotides outside the gene matches: 5. The CDR3 covers 14 residues. The CDR3 is CASAISGGTDTQYF. DNA for the CDR3: TGTGCCAGCGCAATTAGCGGGGGCACAGATACGCAGTATTTT.

This rearrangement joins TRBV20-1 to TRBJ2-5; TRBD1 matches at 8 bases. The CDR3 consists of 13 residues. Germline-derived CDR1 and CDR2 are DFQATT and SNEGSKA (reference sequence). Germline trimming cut 5 bases from V and 2 bases from J; bases unmatched to any gene: 4. CDR3 residues: CSAPRTGQETQYF. CDR3 DNA sequence: TGCAGTGCTCCTCGGACAGGGCAAGAGACCCAGTACTTC.

On this clonotype itself: The junction does not match germline at one end; this may be a read error. V and J are TRBV2 and TRBJ2-1, with D possibly TRBD1 on 5 matching bases. The germline V gene encodes CDR1 SNHLY and CDR2 FYNNEI. CDR3 length equals 17 residues. This CDR3 is CASLRQGILGSYSEQFF. The CDR3, as DNA: TGTGCCAGCCTCCGGCAGGGTATTCTTGGATCCTACAGTGAGCAGTTCTTC.

The chain has TRBV20-1 and TRBJ2-5; D ambiguous. Germline lookup yields CDR1 DFQATT and CDR2 SNEGSKA (reference sequence). The CDR3 loop spans 13 amino acids. Between the trimmed V and J ends, which lost 0 bases and 4 bases, there was a span of 9 bases. The CDR3 sequence is CSAREPSVETQYF. Here the CDR3 DNA reads TGCAGTGCTAGAGAACCCTCGGTAGAGACCCAGTACTTC.

The V and J genes are TRBV7-9 and TRBJ2-7; 8 positions match TRBD1. The CDR3 spans 15 residues. Germline trimming cut 0 bases from V and 5 bases from J; bases unmatched to any gene: 6. The germline CDR1 and CDR2 sequences are SEHNR and FQNEAQ (reference sequence). Written as DNA, the CDR3 is TGTGCCAGCAGCTTAGCGTGTCAGGGGGCCCACGAGCAGTACTTC. Its translation: CASSLACQGAHEQYF.

The V call is TRBV6-2 or TRBV6-3, the J call TRBJ2-2; D assignment may be TRBD1 or TRBD2 (5 bases each). Deletions cut 6 bases from V and 9 bases from J, with 17 bases between. This CDR3 contains 14 residues. Germline values: CDR1 MNHEY, CDR2 SVGEGT. The CDR3 loop reads CASRSYPGPWELFF. CDR3 nucleotide sequence: TGTGCCAGCAGATCGTATCCGGGGCCGTGGGAGCTGTTTTTT.

This clonotype has only a few counts. CDR3 loop: CSVERPGSSYEQYF. CDR3 DNA: TGCAGCGTTGAAAGGCCAGGAAGCTCCTACGAGCAGTACTTC. The V and J genes are TRBV29-1 and TRBJ2-7; D unresolved. CDR1 is SQVTM and CDR2 is ANQGSEA in the germline V gene. This CDR3 is built from 14 residues. The V and J ends lost 2 bases and 0 bases respectively, with 11 bases between them.

The CDR3 sequence: CATSDLWGDYTDTQYF. Written as DNA, the CDR3 is TGTGCCACCAGTGATTTGTGGGGGGACTACACAGATACGCAGTATTTT. V gene TRBV24-1 combines with J gene TRBJ2-3; 7 bases are a match to TRBD2. CDR1 and CDR2 (germline): KGHDR, SFDVKD. V dropped 0 bases and J dropped 2; count of bases not matched to a gene: 4. The CDR3 is made up of 16 amino acids.

The gene calls are TRBV20-1 and TRBJ2-5, with D tentatively TRBD1 (5 bases). Germline CDR1 DFQATT, CDR2 SNEGSKA (reference sequence). There are 16 residues in the CDR3. CDR3 coding DNA: TGCAGCCCTAGGGGCCGGCAGGTCACGAGAGAAGAGACCCAGTACTTC. This sequence encodes CSPRGRQVTREETQYF.

In DNA, the CDR3 is TGTGCCAGCAGCTTAGTCGGGACTAGCGGCACAGATACGCAGTATTTT. Residues: CASSLVGTSGTDTQYF. J is TRBJ2-3 and V is TRBV7-2; 10 bases fit TRBD2. Trimming cost V 1 base and J 1 base; bases outside gene matches: 2. Germline loops: CDR1 SGHTA, CDR2 FQGNSA. The length of the CDR3 is 16 residues.

This rearrangement joins TRBV2 to TRBJ2-1, with a weak D call TRBD2 (6 bases). Looked up from germline, CDR1 is SNHLY and CDR2 is FYNNEI. There are 13 residues in the CDR3. Between the trimmed V and J ends, which lost 8 bases and 3 bases, there was a span of 11 bases. The CDR3 DNA reads TGTGCCAGCCTAGCGAGGGACTACAATGAGCAGTTCTTC. Translation gives CASLARDYNEQFF.

The V gene is TRBV11-3, the J gene TRBJ2-1; the D gene is possibly TRBD2 (7 bases). Looked up from germline, CDR1 is SGHNT and CDR2 is YENEEA. V was trimmed by 0 bases and J by 7 bases, leaving 16 bases between them. This CDR3 has 16 amino acids. CDR3 residues: CASSLEVGGPGNEQFF. CDR3 coding DNA: TGTGCCAGCAGCTTAGAGGTGGGGGGGCCGGGGAATGAGCAGTTCTTC.

The gene calls are TRBV2 and TRBJ2-3, with D maybe TRBD2 (5 bases). From germline, CDR1 is SNHLY and CDR2 FYNNEI. V shed 3 bases and J shed 2 bases, with 12 bases lying between them. The CDR3 is made up of 15 amino acids. CDR3 region: CASSDWGDSTDTQYF. The CDR3 bases are TGTGCCAGCAGTGATTGGGGAGATTCCACAGATACGCAGTATTTT. Based on the CDR3 plus reference TRBV2 and TRBJ2-3, the full variable domain is EPEVTQTPSHQVTQMGQEVILRCVPISNHLYFYWYRQILGQKVEFLVSFYNNEISEKSEIFDDQFSVERPDGSNFTLKIRSTKLEDSAMYFCASSDWGDSTDTQYFGPGTRLTVL.

The table lists this clonotype with many counts. The chain employs TRBV20-1 and TRBJ2-5; 14 positions match TRBD2. The CDR3 sequence is 18 residues long. Looked up from germline, CDR1 is DFQATT and CDR2 is SNEGSKA (reference sequence). The junction had 11 bases not matched to a gene; V was cut back by 4 bases and J by 1 base. The CDR3 loop is CSAIQGLAGEAIQETQYF. Written as DNA, the CDR3 is TGCAGTGCTATACAGGGACTAGCGGGAGAGGCGATCCAAGAGACCCAGTACTTC.

Here the CDR3 reads CASSHPSPGLLYNEQFF. As DNA, the CDR3 is TGCGCCAGCAGCCACCCCAGCCCCGGACTACTTTACAATGAGCAGTTCTTC. This chain connects TRBV4-1 to TRBJ2-1; TRBD2 is a possible D gene (6 bases). V lost 3 bases and J lost 4, with 19 bases in between. The CDR3 is 17 amino acids. The germline V gene encodes CDR1 MGHRA and CDR2 YSYEKL.

There are a few counts of this clonotype. The chain has TRBV29-1 and TRBJ2-7; D assignment may be TRBD1 or TRBD2 (5 bases each). The V end was cut by 1 base, the J end by 3 bases, with 7 bases between. The CDR3 totals 12 residues. Germline CDR1 is SQVTM and CDR2 is ANQGSEA. CDR3 amino acids: CSVEVRGYEQYF. In DNA, the CDR3 is TGCAGCGTTGAAGTGAGGGGCTACGAGCAGTACTTC.

This clonotype was counted at least ten times. The rearrangement joins TRBV4-2 to TRBJ2-7; TRBD2 is a possible D gene (6 bases). CDR1 LGHNA and CDR2 YNFKEQ come from the germline V gene. V lost 1 base and J lost 2, with 15 bases in between. This CDR3 comprises 16 residues. The CDR3 sequence is CASSQVSGSSPYEQYF. In DNA, the CDR3 is TGTGCCAGCAGCCAAGTTTCCGGGAGTTCCCCCTACGAGCAGTACTTC.

This clonotype is a singleton in its sample. This rearrangement joins TRBV11-2 to TRBJ2-3, with TRBD2 matching over 10 bases. V trimming: 6 bases; J trimming: 0 bases; junction bases outside the gene matches: 15. This CDR3 is 19 amino acids long. Germline V gene data show CDR1 as SGHAT and CDR2 as FQNNGV. The CDR3 here is CASRVLAGVRDSSTDTQYF. CDR3 in DNA: TGTGCCAGCAGGGTTCTAGCGGGAGTAAGGGATTCTAGCACAGATACGCAGTATTTT.

V and J are TRBV11-2 and TRBJ2-5, with D possibly matching TRBD1 (5 bases). CDR3 length: 16 residues. Per the germline V gene, CDR1 is SGHAT and CDR2 is FQNNGV. The germline V and J ends were trimmed by 4 bases and 5 bases, with 20 bases remaining between them. CDR3 protein: CASSSRQSRGVETQYF. The CDR3 nucleotides read TGTGCCAGCAGCTCACGACAGTCTCGAGGAGTGGAGACCCAGTACTTC.

The rearrangement uses TRBV5-4 and TRBJ2-5; TRBD1 aligns across 10 bases. Per germline, CDR1 SGHNT and CDR2 YYREEE (reference sequence). V trimming: 5 bases; J trimming: 5 bases; junction bases outside the gene matches: 6. The CDR3 spans 14 residues. DNA for the CDR3: TGTGCCAGCAGACTCGACAGGGGGCTGGAGACCCAGTACTTC. This gives the protein CASRLDRGLETQYF.

The rearrangement joins TRBV5-5 to TRBJ2-5, with 14 bases that match TRBD2. The germline V gene encodes CDR1 SGHKS and CDR2 YYEKEE (reference sequence). Germline trimming cut 9 bases from V and 2 bases from J; bases unmatched to any gene: 6. The CDR3 extends over 15 amino acids. The CDR3 DNA follows: TGTGCCACCCTGACTAGCGGGGGGGCGCAAGAGACCCAGTACTTC. Translation: CATLTSGGAQETQYF.

This chain uses TRBV3-1 with TRBJ2-5; possible D gene TRBD2, 5 bases. The CDR3 is 14 residues long. Trimming removed 2 bases from V and 3 bases from J, with 10 bases in between. CDR1 LGHDT and CDR2 YNNKEL come from the germline V gene (reference sequence). The CDR3 protein is CASSQPGLEETQYF. The CDR3 nucleotides are TGTGCCAGCAGCCAACCAGGACTGGAAGAGACCCAGTACTTC.